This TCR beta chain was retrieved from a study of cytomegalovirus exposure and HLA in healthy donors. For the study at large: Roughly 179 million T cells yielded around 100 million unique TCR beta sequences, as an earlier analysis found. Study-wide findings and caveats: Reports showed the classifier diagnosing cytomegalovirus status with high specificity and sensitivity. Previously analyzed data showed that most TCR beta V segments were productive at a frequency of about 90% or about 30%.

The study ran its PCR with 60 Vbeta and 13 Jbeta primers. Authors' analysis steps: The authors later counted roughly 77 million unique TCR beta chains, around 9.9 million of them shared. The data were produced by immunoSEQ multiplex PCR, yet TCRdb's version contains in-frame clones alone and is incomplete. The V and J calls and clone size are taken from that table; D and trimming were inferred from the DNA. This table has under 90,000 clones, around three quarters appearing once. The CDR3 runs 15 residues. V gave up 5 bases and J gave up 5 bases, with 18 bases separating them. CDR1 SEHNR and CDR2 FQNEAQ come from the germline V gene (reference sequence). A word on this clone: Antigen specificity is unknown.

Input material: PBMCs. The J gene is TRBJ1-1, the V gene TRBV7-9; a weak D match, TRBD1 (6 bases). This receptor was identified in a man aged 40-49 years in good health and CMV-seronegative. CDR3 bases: TGTGCCAGCAGCCCGCCCGGGACAACCGAGACTGAAGCTTTCTTT. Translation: CASSPPGTTETEAFF.